This entry concerns a single TCR beta chain. This sample was taken from a study of blood T cell repertoires in COVID-19. Across the study: Sites across the United States, Italy and Spain contributed samples from acute and convalescent COVID-19. PBMCs, B-cell-depleted T cells, or T cells provided the cDNA or gDNA that made up the material.

The CDR3 covers 14 residues. CDR1 is KGHDR, CDR2 SFDVKD, per germline. V was trimmed by 4 bases and J by 7 bases, leaving 15 bases between them. In the source study's methods: Researchers report that nucleated cell counts were estimated from reference gene primer amplification. The repertoire was sequenced with immunoSEQ multiplex PCR; TCRdb's copy has only in-frame clones and lacks some. V and J calls plus clone size are reproduced from that table; the DNA served to infer D and trimming. Seen here are 73,000 or so clones, over 70% observed once, and the top ten hold about 20%. This TCR derives from a man aged 55 to 70 with acute or convalescent COVID-19. The sequencing sample was made of peripheral blood. The chain is built from TRBV24-1 and TRBJ2-5; a weak D match, TRBD2 (5 bases). CDR3: CATSDPRLRGTQYF. The CDR3 nucleotides are TGTGCCACCAGTGACCCCCGGCTCCGGGGGACCCAGTACTTC.